These 5 T cell receptor beta chains share one sample of origin, sequenced in a study of neurological immune-mediated disorders. TCRdb re-analysed the 5' RACE reads in MiXCR, keeping a single row per CDR3 protein. The sample shows 50,000 to 85,000 distinct CDR3 sequences, around 5.2% of them seen only once. Sequencing input: PBMCs. The source of these receptors is a woman in her 30s with multiple sclerosis.

In its sample, this clonotype was seen many times. The rearrangement uses TRBV20-1 and TRBJ2-2; 12 bases line up with TRBD2. Trimming took 1 base from V and 3 from J; bases not matched to a gene: 3. In germline, CDR1 is DFQATT, CDR2 SNEGSKA (reference sequence). This CDR3 has 16 residues. CDR3 DNA sequence: TGCAGTGCTAGAGGGACTAGCGGGGCAGACACCGGGGAGCTGTTTTTT. It encodes CSARGTSGADTGELFF.

This clonotype was detected many times. The genes are TRBV30 and TRBJ1-6; no firm D call. Trimming removed 3 bases at V and 5 bases at J, with 20 bases between. Germline values: CDR1 GTSNPN, CDR2 SVGIG (reference sequence). CDR3 length equals 17 residues. The CDR3: CAWSASRTAGHNSPLHF. CDR3 DNA sequence: TGTGCCTGGAGCGCATCCCGGACGGCCGGGCATAATTCACCCCTCCACTTT.

This clonotype was picked up many times. The genes are TRBV5-1 and TRBJ1-1; D unclear. Trimming took 4 bases from V and 5 from J, leaving 12 bases between them. Germline CDR1 reads SGHRS; CDR2 reads YFSETQ. The CDR3 has 13 residues. CDR3 amino acids: CASSRREGTEAFF. CDR3 sequence (DNA): TGCGCCAGCAGCAGACGGGAAGGGACTGAAGCTTTCTTT.

V gene TRBV5-1 combines with J gene TRBJ2-1; D is perhaps TRBD1 or TRBD2 (5 bases each). This CDR3 spans 15 amino acids. Germline V CDR1 and CDR2: SGHRS, YFSETQ. Trimming pared 5 bases from V and 5 bases from J, leaving 17 bases between. CDR3 residues: CASRYEGPLNNEQFF. The CDR3 DNA sequence: TGCGCCAGCAGATACGAGGGGCCGCTTAACAATGAGCAGTTCTTC.

This clonotype showed up many times. The CDR3 here is CASSQGEQYEQYF. The CDR3 nucleotides read TGTGCCAGCAGCCAGGGGGAGCAATACGAGCAGTACTTC. J is TRBJ2-7 and V is TRBV4-2; D assignment may be TRBD1 or TRBD2 (5 bases each). V lost 3 bases to trimming and J lost 4 bases, with 10 bases between them. Looked up from germline, CDR1 is LGHNA and CDR2 is YNFKEQ. CDR3 length equals 13 residues.